This T cell receptor beta chain was captured in a study of human thymus T cells. The table came from immunoSEQ multiplex PCR; TCRdb's copy has only in-frame clones and leaves some out. This table has about 50,000 clones, approximately 95% appearing once. The clonotype comes from a girl less than two years old with a congenital heart defect but otherwise immunologically healthy. The specimen was blood.

For the CDR3, the DNA is TGTGCCAGCAGCTGGGGACAGACCTACGAGCAGTACTTC. This sequence encodes CASSWGQTYEQYF. The rearrangement uses TRBV7-2 and TRBJ2-7, with 7 bases identical to TRBD1. Trimming took 4 bases from V and 2 from J; bases not matched to a gene: 2. The CDR3 is made up of 13 amino acids. Germline values: CDR1 SGHTA, CDR2 FQGNSA.